This entry is about one T cell receptor beta chain. Its target is not known. This CDR3 region has 12 residues. V lost 5 bases and J lost 10; bases outside the gene matches: 5. CDR1 is LNHDA and CDR2 is SQIVND in the germline V gene (reference sequence). The data were obtained in a study of long-term antiretroviral therapy in people with HIV. The study's findings and limits: Blood was collected between about 2003 and 2017, possibly under older ART regimens. Whereas controls had wider CDR3 length ranges, HIV repertoires had narrower ones.

Survey level was the resolution at which the v3.0 immunoSEQ assay ran. Sequencing used immunoSEQ multiplex PCR; TCRdb keeps in-frame clones, though not all of them. The sample has tens of thousands of clones; 88% are singletons. This receptor was taken from a woman aged 18-29 years with HIV. The input for sequencing was unsorted PBMCs, taken 0.5 years after starting antiretroviral therapy. The chain uses TRBV19 and TRBJ2-1; 7 bases line up with TRBD1. This CDR3 is CASSPRQGEQFF. In DNA, the CDR3 is TGTGCCAGTAGTCCACGACAGGGAGAGCAGTTCTTC.